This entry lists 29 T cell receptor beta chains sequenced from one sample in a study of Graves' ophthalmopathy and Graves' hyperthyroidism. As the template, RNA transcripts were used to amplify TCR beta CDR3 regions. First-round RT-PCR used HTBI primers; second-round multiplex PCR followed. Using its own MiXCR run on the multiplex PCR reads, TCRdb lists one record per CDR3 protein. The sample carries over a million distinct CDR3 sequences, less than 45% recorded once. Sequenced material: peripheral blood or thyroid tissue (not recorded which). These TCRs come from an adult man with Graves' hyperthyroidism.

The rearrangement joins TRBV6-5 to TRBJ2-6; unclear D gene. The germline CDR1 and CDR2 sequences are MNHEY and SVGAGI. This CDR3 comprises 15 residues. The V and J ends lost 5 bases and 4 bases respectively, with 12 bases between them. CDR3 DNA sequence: TGTGCCAGCAGTCCAAGGGTATTAGGGGCCAACGTCCTGACTTTC. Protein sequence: CASSPRVLGANVLTF.

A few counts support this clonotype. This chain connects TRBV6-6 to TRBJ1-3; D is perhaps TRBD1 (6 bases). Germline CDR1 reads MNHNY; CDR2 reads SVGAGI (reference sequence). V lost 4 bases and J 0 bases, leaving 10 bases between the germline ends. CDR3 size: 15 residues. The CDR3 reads CASSSAGASGNTIYF. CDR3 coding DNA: TGTGCCAGCAGTTCGGCAGGGGCCTCTGGAAACACCATATATTTT.

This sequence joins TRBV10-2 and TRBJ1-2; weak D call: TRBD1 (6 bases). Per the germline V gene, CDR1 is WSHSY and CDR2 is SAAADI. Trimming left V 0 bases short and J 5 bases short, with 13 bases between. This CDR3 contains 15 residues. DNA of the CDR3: TGCGCCAGCAGTGAGTCGCAGGGGTTGGGATATGGCTACACCTTC. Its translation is CASSESQGLGYGYTF.

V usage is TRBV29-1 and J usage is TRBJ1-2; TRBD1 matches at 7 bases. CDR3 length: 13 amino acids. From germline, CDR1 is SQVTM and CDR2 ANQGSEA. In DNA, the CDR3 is TGCATCCCCCATCCAGGACAGGCGGATGGCTACACCTTC. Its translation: CIPHPGQADGYTF.

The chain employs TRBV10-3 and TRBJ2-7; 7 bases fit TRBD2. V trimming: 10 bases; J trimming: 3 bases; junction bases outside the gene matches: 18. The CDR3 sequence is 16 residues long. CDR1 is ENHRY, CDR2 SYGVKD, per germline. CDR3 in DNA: TGTGCCAGCAGGTCCCGTATTGGGCGGGAGATCTACGAGCAGTACTTC. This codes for CASRSRIGREIYEQYF.

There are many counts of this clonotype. CDR3 region: CASSSRVSYEQYF. The CDR3 DNA sequence: TGTGCCAGCAGCTCTCGCGTCTCCTACGAGCAGTACTTC. The V gene is TRBV11-1, the J gene TRBJ2-7; D gene uncertain. The CDR3 sequence is 13 residues long. V was pared by 4 bases and J by 0 bases, with 7 bases between. Germline CDR1 reads SGHAT; CDR2 reads FQDESV (reference sequence). The variable domain in full, completed from reference TRBV11-1 and TRBJ2-7, reads EAEVAQSPRYKITEKSQAVAFWCDPISGHATLYWYRQILGQGPELLVQFQDESVVDDSQLPKDRFSAERLKGVDSTLKIQPAELGDSAMYLCASSSRVSYEQYFGPGTRLTVT.

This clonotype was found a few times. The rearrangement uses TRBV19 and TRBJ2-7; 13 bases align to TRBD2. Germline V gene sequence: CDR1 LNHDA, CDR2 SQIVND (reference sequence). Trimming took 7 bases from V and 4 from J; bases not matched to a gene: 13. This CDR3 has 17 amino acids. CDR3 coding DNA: TGTGCCAGTATGGGACTAGCGGGACCCCGCCGGAGGTACGAGCAGTACTTC. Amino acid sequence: CASMGLAGPRRRYEQYF.

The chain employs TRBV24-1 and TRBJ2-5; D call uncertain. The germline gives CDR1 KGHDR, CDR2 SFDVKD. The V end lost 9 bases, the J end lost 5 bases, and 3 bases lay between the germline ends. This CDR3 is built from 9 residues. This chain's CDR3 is CATGETQYF. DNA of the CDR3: TGTGCCACCGGCGAGACCCAGTACTTC.

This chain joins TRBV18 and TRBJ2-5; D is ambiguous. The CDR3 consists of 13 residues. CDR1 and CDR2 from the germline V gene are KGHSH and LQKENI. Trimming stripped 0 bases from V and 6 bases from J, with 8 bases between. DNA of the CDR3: TGTGCCAGCTCACCACCGTCAGGTCAGACCCAGTACTTC. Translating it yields CASSPPSGQTQYF.

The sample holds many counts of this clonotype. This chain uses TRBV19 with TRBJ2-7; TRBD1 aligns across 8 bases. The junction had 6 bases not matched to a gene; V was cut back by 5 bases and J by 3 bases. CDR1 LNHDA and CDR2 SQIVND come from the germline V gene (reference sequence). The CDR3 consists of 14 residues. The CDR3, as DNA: TGTGCCAGTAGTGACAGGGGATGGGGCTACGAGCAGTACTTC. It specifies CASSDRGWGYEQYF.

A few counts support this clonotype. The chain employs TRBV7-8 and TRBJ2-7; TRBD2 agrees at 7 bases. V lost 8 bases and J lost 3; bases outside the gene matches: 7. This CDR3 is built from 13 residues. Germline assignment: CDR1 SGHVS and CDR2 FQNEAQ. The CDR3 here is CASLGGKDYEQYF. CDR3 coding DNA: TGTGCCAGCCTGGGGGGGAAGGACTACGAGCAGTACTTC.

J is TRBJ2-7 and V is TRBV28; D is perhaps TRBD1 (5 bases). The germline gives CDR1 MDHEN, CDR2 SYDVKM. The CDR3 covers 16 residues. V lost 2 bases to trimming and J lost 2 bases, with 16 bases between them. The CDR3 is CASSLVSGQPTYEQYF. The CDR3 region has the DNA TGTGCCAGCAGTTTAGTTTCAGGGCAACCTACCTACGAGCAGTACTTC.

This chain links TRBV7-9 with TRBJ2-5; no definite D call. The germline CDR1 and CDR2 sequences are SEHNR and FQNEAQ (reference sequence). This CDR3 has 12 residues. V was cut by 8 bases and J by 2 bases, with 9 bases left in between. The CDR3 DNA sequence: TGTGCCAGCGGCTGGGCTCAAGAGACCCAGTACTTC. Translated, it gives CASGWAQETQYF.

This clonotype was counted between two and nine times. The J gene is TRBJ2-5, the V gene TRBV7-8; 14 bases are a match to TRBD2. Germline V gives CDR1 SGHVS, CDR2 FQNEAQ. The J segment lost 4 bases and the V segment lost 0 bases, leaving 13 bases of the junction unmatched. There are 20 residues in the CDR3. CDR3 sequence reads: CASSLARGFKTSGRGETQYF. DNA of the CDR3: TGTGCCAGCAGCTTAGCCCGCGGGTTTAAGACTAGCGGGAGGGGAGAGACCCAGTACTTC. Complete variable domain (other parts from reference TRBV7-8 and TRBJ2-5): GAGVSQSPRYKVAKRGQDVALRCDPISGHVSLFWYQQALGQGPEFLTYFQNEAQLDKSGLPSDRFFAERPEGSVSTLKIQRTQQEDSAVYLCASSLARGFKTSGRGETQYFGPGTRLLVL.

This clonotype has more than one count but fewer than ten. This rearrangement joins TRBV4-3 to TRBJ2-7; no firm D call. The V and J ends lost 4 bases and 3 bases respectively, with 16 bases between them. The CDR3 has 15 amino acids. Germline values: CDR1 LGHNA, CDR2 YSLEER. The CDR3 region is CASSPLGSTGYEQYF. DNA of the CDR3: TGCGCCAGCAGCCCGTTAGGGTCCACCGGCTACGAGCAGTACTTC.

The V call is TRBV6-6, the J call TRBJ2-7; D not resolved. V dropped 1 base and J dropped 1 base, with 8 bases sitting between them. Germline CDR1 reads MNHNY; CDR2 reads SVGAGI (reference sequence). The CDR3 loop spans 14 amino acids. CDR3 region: CASSYYISSYEQYF. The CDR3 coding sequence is TGTGCCAGCAGTTACTACATAAGTTCCTACGAGCAGTACTTC.

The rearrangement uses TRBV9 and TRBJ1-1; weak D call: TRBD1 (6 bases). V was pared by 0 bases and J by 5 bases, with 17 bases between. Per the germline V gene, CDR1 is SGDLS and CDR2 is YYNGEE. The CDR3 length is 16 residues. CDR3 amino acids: CASSVGSENRVTEAFF. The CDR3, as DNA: TGTGCCAGCAGCGTAGGAAGTGAGAACAGGGTAACTGAAGCTTTCTTT. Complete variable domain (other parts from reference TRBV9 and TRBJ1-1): DSGVTQTPKHLITATGQRVTLRCSPRSGDLSVYWYQQSLDQGLQFLIQYYNGEERAKGNILERFSAQQFPDLHSELNLSSLELGDSALYFCASSVGSENRVTEAFFGQGTRLTVV.

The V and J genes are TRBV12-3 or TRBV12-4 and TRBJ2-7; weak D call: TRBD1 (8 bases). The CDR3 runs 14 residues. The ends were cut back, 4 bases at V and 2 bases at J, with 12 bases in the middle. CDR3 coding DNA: TGTGCCAGCAGTTACAGGGGGGGGGCCTACGAGCAGTACTTC. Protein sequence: CASSYRGGAYEQYF.

CDR3 coding DNA: TGCGCCAGCAGTGACCCTGGACTAGCTGCCTCCTACGAGCAGTACTTC. Its protein is CASSDPGLAASYEQYF. This chain joins TRBV10-1 and TRBJ2-7; 8 nucleotides line up with TRBD2. The germline gives CDR1 WNHNN, CDR2 SYGVQD (reference sequence). V gave up 3 bases and J gave up 0 bases; unmatched junction bases: 7. The CDR3 has 16 amino acids.

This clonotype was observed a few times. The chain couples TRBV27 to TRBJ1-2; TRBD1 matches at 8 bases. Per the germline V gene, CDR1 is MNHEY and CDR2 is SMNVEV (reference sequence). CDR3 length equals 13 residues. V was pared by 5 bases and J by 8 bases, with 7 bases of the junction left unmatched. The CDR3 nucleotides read TGTGCCAGCAGTATTGGACAGGGCGGGGGCTACACCTTC. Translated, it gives CASSIGQGGGYTF.

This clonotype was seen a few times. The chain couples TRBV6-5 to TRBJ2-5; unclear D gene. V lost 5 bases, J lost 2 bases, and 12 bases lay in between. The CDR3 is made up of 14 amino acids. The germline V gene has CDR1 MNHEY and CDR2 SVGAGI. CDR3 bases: TGTGCCAGCAGTCCGACCTACGGACAAGAGACCCAGTACTTC. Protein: CASSPTYGQETQYF.

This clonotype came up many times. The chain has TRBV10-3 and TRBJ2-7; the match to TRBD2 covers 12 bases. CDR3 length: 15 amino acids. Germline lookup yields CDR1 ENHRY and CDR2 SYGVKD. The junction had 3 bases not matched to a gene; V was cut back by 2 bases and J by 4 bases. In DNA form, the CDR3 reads TGTGCCATCAGTGAGCCGACTAGCGGGAGATACGAGCAGTACTTC. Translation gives CAISEPTSGRYEQYF.

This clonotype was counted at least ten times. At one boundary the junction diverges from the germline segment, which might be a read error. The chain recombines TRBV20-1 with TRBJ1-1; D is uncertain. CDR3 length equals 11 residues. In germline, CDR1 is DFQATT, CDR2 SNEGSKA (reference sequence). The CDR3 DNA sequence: TGCAGTAACCGTTTGAACGCTGAAGCTTTCTTT. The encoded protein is CSNRLNAEAFF.

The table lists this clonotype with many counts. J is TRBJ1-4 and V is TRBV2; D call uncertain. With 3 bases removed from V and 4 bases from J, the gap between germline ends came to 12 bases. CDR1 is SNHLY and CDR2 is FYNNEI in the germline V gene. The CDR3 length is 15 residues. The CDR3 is CASSEAGQINEKLFF. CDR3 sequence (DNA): TGTGCCAGCAGTGAGGCCGGTCAGATTAATGAAAAACTGTTTTTT.

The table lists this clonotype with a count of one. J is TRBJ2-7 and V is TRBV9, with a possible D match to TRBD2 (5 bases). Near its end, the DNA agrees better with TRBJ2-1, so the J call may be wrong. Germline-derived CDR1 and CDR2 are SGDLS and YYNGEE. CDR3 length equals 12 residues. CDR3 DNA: TGTGCCAGCAGCGAGAGCGGCAATGAGCAGTTCTTC. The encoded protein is CASSESGNEQFF.

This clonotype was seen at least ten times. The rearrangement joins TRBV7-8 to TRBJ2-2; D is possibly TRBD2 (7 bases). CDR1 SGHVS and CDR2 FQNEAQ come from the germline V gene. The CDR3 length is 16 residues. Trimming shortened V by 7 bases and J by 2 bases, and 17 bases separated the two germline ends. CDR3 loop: CASIGRGATNTGELFF. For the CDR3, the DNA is TGTGCCAGCATCGGTCGGGGGGCGACAAACACCGGGGAGCTGTTTTTT.

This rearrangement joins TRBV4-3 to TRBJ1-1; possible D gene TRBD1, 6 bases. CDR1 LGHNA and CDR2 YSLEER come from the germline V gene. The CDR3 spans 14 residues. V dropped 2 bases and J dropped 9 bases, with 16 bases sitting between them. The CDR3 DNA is TGCGCCAGCAGCCAAAAAGGACAGACATCTCAAGCTTTCTTT. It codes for CASSQKGQTSQAFF.

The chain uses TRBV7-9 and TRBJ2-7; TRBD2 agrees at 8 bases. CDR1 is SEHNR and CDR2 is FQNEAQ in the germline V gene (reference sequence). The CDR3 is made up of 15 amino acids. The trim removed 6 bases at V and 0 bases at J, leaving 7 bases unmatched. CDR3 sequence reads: CASSPSGWSSYEQYF. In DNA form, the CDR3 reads TGTGCCAGCAGTCCTAGCGGGTGGAGCTCCTACGAGCAGTACTTC.

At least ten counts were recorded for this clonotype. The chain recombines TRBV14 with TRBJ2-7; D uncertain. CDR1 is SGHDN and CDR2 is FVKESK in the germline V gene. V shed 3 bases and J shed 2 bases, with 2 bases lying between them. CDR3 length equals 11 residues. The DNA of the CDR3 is TGTGCCAGCAGCCACGCCTACGAGCAGTACTTC. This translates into CASSHAYEQYF.